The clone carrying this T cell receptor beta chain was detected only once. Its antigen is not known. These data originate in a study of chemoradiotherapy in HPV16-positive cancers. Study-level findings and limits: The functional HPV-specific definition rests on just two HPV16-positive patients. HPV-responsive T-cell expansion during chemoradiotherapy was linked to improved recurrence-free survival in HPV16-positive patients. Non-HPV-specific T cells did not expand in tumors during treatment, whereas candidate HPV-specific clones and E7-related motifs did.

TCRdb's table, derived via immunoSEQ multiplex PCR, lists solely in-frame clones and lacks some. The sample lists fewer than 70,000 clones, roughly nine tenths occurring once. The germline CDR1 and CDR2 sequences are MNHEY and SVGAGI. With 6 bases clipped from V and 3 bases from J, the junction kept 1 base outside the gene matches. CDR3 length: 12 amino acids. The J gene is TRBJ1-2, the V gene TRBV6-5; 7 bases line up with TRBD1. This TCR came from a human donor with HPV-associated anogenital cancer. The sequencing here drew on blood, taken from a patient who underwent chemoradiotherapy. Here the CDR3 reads CASSRGDYGYTF. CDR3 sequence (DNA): TGTGCCAGCAGCAGGGGGGACTATGGCTACACCTTC.